This TCR beta chain was observed in a study of Tregs in tolerant kidney transplant recipients. Libraries were prepared by immunoSEQ multiplex PCR; TCRdb keeps only in-frame clonotypes and omits some of them. Among some 68,000 clones listed, roughly 89% were seen once. The CDR3 has 14 residues. Germline V gene lookup returns CDR1 SGHAT and CDR2 FQNNGV. The V end lost 2 bases, the J end lost 5 bases, and 12 bases lay between the germline ends. The sequencing sample was made of CD4+ T cells from blood. The chain combines TRBV11-2 with TRBJ1-1; D unresolved. The clonotype comes from a human donor in good health. The CDR3 DNA reads TGTGCCAGCAGCTTAAGAGCGGGAGGGACTGAAGCTTTCTTT. Protein sequence: CASSLRAGGTEAFF.